Detailed here is one T cell receptor (beta chain). These data belong to a study of shared clonotypes between healthy human individuals. Study-level information: There were three CD4 naive, three CD4 memory, two CD8 naive and one CD8 memory plates per donor.

Per germline, CDR1 SNHLY and CDR2 FYNNEI. This CDR3 region has 15 residues. The junction had 6 bases not matched to a gene; V was cut back by 2 bases and J by 4 bases. Assay execution took place at the deep level. An even split of each subset's genomic DNA across several immunoSEQ plates was performed. Method: immunoSEQ multiplex PCR; TCRdb's copy keeps in-frame clones and lacks some. The sample has some 1.4 million clones, roughly 96% seen once. This chain connects TRBV2 to TRBJ1-2; TRBD1 aligns across 8 bases. This receptor was obtained from a man aged 30 to 39 in good health. Material for sequencing was naive CD4+ T cells sorted from blood. Stated subset: CD45RA+ positively selected. The CDR3 coding sequence is TGTGCCAGCAGTGAACAGGGGGCGATTAGCTATGGCTACACCTTC. Its protein product is CASSEQGAISYGYTF.